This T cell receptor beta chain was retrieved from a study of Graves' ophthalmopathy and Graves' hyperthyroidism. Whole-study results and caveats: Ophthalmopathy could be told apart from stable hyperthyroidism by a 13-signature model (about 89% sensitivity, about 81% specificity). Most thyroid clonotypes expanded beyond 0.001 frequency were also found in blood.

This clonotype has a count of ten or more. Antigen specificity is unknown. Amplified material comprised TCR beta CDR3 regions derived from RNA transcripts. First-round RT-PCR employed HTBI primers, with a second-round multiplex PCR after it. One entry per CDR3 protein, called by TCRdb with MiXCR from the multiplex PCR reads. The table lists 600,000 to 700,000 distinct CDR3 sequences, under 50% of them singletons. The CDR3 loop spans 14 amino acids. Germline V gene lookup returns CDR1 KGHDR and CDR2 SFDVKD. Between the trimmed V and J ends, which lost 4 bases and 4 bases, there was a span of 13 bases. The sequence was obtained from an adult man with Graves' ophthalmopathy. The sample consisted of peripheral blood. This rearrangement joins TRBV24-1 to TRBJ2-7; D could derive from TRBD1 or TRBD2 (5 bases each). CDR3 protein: CATSDTGPLYEQYF. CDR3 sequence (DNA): TGTGCCACCAGTGACACGGGACCCCTTTACGAGCAGTACTTC.